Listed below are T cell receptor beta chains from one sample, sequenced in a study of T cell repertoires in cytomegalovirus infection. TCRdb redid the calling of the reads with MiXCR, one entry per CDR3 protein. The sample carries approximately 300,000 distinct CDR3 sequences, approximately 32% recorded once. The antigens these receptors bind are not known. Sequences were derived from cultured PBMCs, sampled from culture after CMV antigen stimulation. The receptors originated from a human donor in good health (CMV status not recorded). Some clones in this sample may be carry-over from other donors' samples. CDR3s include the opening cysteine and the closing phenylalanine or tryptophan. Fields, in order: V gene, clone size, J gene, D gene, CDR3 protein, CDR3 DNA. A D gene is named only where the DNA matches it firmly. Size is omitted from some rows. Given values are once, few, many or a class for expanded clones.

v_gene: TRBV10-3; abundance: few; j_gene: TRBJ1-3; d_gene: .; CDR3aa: CATRTGNTIYF; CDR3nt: TGTGCCACTCGGACGGGAAACACCATATATTTT
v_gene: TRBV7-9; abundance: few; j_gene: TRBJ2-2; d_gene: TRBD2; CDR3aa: CGGGTGELFF; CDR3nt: TGCGGGGGGGGCACCGGGGAGCTGTTTTTT
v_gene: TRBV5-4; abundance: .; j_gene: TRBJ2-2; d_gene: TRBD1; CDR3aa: CASSLPGQGARTGELFF; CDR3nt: TGTGCCAGCAGCCTTCCTGGGCAGGGGGCGCGAACCGGGGAGCTGTTTTTT
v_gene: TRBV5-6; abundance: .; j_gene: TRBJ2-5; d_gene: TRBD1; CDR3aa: CASSSTGTGVRETQYF; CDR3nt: TGTGCCAGCAGCTCAACCGGGACAGGGGTGCGGGAGACCCAGTACTTC
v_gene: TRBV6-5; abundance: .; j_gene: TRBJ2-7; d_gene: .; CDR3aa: CASSYSMGYEQYF; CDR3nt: TGTGCCAGCAGTTACTCTATGGGCTACGAGCAGTACTTC
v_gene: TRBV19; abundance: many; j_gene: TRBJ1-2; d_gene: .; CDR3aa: CASRPRPTTYGYTF; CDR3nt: TGTGCCAGTAGGCCCAGACCGACTACCTATGGCTACACCTTC
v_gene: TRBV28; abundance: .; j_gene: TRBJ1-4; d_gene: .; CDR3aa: CASSSGQMNEKLFF; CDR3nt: TGTGCCAGCAGTAGCGGACAGATGAATGAAAAACTGTTTTTT
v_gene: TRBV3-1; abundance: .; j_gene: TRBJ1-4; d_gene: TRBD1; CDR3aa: CTSSQQGALGTNEKLFF; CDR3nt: TGTACCAGCAGCCAACAGGGGGCTTTAGGAACTAATGAAAAACTGTTTTTT
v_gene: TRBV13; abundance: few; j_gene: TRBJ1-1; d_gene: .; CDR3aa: CASSTGTLNTEAFF; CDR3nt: TGTGCCAGCAGCACGGGGACATTGAACACTGAAGCTTTCTTT
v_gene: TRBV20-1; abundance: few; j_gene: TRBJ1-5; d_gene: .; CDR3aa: CSASAGIPGSNQPQHF; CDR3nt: TGCAGTGCTTCCGCCGGGATTCCTGGGAGCAATCAGCCCCAGCATTTT
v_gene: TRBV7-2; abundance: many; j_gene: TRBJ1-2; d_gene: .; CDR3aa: CASRLGAGGYTF; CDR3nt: TGTGCCAGCAGACTTGGGGCGGGTGGCTACACCTTC
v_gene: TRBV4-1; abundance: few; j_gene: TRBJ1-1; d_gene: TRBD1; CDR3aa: CASSPVPRTGGDSEAFF; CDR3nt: TGCGCCAGCAGCCCGGTCCCCCGTACAGGGGGAGATAGTGAAGCTTTCTTT
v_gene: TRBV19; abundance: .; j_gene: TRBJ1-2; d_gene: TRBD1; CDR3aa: CASSLDRGPSNYGYTF; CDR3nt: TGTGCCAGTAGTTTGGACAGGGGACCATCTAACTATGGCTACACCTTC
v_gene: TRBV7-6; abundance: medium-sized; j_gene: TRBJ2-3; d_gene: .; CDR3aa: CASSSTTYPTDTQYF; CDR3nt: TGTGCCAGCAGTTCAACGACATACCCCACAGATACGCAGTATTTT
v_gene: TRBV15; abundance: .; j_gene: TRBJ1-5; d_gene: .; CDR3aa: CATSGYRDTEGQPQHF; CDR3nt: TGTGCCACCAGCGGGTACCGGGACACCGAGGGTCAGCCCCAGCATTTT
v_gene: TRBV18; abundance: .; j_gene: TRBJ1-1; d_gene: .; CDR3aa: CASSLGTVAEAFF; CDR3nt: TGTGCCAGCTCGCTGGGGACCGTCGCTGAAGCTTTCTTT
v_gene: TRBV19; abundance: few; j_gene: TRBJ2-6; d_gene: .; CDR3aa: CASNEVVNSGANVLTF; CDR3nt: TGTGCCAGTAATGAGGTTGTAAACTCTGGGGCCAACGTCCTGACTTTC
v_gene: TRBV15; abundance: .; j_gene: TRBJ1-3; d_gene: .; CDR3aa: CATSREAVGDNTIYF; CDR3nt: TGTGCCACCAGCAGAGAAGCGGTCGGCGATAACACCATATATTTT
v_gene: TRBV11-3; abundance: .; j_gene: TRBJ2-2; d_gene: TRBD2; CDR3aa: CASSLEYPSGDTGELFF; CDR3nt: TGTGCCAGCAGCTTAGAATATCCTAGCGGGGACACCGGGGAGCTGTTTTTT
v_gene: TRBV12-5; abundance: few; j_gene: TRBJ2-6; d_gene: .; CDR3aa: CASDASGANVLTF; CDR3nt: TGTGCTAGTGACGCCTCTGGGGCCAACGTCCTGACTTTC
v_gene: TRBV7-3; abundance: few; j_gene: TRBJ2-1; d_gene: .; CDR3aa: CASSSGSEQFF; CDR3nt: TGTGCCAGCAGTTCCGGCTCTGAGCAGTTCTTC
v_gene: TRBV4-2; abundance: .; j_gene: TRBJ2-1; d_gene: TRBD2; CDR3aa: CASSQGTSGVYNEQFF; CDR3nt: TGTGCCAGCAGCCAAGGGACTAGCGGGGTCTACAATGAGCAGTTCTTC
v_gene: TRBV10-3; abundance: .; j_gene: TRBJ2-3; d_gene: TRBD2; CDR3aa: CAISESTSGGLTDTQYF; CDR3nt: TGTGCCATCAGTGAGTCGACTAGCGGGGGCCTAACAGATACGCAGTATTTT
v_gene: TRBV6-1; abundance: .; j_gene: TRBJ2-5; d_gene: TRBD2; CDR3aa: CASRSGTSGQETQYF; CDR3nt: TGTGCCAGCAGATCCGGGACTAGCGGCCAAGAGACCCAGTACTTC
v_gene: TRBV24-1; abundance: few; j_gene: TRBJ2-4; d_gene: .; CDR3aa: CATSDLSGTGSFGKNIQYF; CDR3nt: TGTGCCACCAGTGATTTGTCCGGAACAGGATCATTTGGCAAAAACATTCAGTACTTC
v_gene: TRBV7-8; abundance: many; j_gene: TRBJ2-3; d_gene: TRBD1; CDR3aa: CASAKEGARGDTQYF; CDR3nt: TGTGCCAGCGCCAAAGAGGGGGCCCGGGGAGATACGCAGTATTTT
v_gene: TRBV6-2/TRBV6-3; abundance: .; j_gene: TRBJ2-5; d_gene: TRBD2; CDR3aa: CASSLAGNRVETQYF; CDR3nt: TGTGCCAGCAGTCTAGCGGGGAACCGAGTGGAGACCCAGTACTTC
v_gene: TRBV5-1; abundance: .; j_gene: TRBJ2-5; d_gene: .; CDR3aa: CASSLSARIGETQYF; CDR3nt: TGCGCCAGCAGCTTGTCGGCTAGGATAGGAGAGACCCAGTACTTC
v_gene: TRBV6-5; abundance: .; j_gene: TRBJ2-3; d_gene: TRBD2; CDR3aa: CASSYSSSGVDTQYF; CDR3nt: TGTGCCAGCAGTTACTCGAGTAGCGGGGTTGATACGCAGTATTTT
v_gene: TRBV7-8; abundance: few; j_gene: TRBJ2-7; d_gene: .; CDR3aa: CASSLGGGSGGGYF; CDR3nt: TGTGCCAGCAGCTTAGGGGGGGGTTCCGGCGGGGGCTACTTC
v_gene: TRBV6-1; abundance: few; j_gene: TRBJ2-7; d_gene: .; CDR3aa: CASSSEVRRHEQYF; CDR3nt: TGTGCCAGCAGTAGTGAGGTCAGGCGGCACGAGCAGTACTTC
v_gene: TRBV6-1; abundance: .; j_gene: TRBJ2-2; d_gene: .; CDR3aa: CASSPSDAVDDTGELFF; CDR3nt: TGTGCCAGCAGTCCCTCGGACGCGGTTGATGACACCGGGGAGCTGTTTTTT
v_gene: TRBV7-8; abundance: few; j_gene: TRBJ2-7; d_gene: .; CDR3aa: CASIPRRGDLYEQYF; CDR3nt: TGTGCCAGCATCCCACGGCGGGGCGACCTCTACGAGCAGTACTTC
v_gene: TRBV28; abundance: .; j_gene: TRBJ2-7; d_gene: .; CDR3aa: CASRTGPTYEQYF; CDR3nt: TGTGCCAGCAGGACGGGACCAACCTACGAGCAGTACTTC
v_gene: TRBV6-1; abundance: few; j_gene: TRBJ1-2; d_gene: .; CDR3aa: CASSEKRDGYTF; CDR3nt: TGTGCCAGCAGTGAAAAGAGGGATGGCTACACCTTC
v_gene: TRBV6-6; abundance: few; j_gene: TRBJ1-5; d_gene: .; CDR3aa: CASSYEGNRPQHF; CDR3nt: TGTGCCAGCAGTTACGAGGGGAATAGGCCCCAGCATTTT
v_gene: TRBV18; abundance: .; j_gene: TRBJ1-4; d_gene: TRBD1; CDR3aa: CASSPRNRGNNEKLFF; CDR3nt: TGTGCCAGCTCACCACGGAACAGGGGAAATAATGAAAAACTGTTTTTT
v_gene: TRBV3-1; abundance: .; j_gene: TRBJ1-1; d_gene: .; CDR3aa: CASSLVRVGTEAFF; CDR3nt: TGTGCCAGCAGCCTCGTGAGGGTAGGCACTGAAGCTTTCTTT
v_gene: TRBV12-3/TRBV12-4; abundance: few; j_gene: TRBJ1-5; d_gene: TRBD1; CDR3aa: CASSPPGQGANQPQHF; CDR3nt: TGTGCCAGCAGCCCTCCGGGACAGGGGGCGAATCAGCCCCAGCATTTT
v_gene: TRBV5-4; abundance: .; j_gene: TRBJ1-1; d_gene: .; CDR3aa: CASSPTENTEAFF; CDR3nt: TGTGCCAGCAGTCCGACAGAGAACACTGAAGCTTTCTTT
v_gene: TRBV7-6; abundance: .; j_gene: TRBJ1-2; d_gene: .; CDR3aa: CASSSTGSSYTF; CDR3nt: TGTGCCAGCAGCTCAACCGGGAGTAGCTACACCTTC
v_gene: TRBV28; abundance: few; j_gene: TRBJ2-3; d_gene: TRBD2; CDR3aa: CASNLAGDTDTQYF; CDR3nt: TGTGCCAGCAACCTAGCGGGAGACACAGATACGCAGTATTTT
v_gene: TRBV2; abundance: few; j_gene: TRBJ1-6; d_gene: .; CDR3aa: CASRKGRDNSPLHF; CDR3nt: TGTGCCAGCAGGAAAGGGCGGGATAATTCACCCCTCCACTTT
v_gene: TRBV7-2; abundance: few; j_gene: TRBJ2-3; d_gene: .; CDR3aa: CASSRRTRSTDTQYF; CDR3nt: TGTGCCAGCAGCCGCAGGACCCGGAGCACAGATACGCAGTATTTT
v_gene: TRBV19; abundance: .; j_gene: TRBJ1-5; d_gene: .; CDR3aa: CASSTLGQGGSNQPQHF; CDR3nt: TGTGCCAGTAGTACGTTGGGCCAGGGTGGGAGCAATCAGCCCCAGCATTTT
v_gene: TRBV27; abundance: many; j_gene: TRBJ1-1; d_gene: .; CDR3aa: CASSSLGGRSTEAFF; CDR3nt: TGTGCCAGCAGTTCCTTGGGGGGCCGGAGCACTGAAGCTTTCTTT
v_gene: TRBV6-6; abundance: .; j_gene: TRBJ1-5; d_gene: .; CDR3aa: CASSYSGQPQHF; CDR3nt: TGTGCCAGCAGTTACTCGGGGCAGCCCCAGCATTTT
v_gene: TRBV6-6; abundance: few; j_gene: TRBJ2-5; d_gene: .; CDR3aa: CASSEGGKETQYF; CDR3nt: TGTGCCAGCAGTGAGGGCGGAAAGGAGACCCAGTACTTC
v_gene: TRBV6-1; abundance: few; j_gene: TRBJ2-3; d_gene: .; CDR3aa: CASSPQSGPSTDTQYF; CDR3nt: TGTGCCAGCAGCCCACAGAGCGGGCCTAGCACAGATACGCAGTATTTT